This T cell receptor (beta chain) was recovered during a study of T cells after yellow fever vaccination (dated by TCRdb to about 2019). As for the study more broadly: The SMART-Seq v4 Ultra Low Input RNA kit was used to prepare libraries from fractions with low cell numbers. To track T-cell clones before and after primary and booster YFV17D yellow fever vaccination, bulk TCR alpha and beta repertoires were sequenced longitudinally. Blood was collected at multiple timepoints before and after primary and secondary immunization, and bulk PBMC replicates and cell subsets were isolated. Two healthy male donors made up the cohort, one aged 18 to 30 years and the other aged 30 to 40 years.

TCR cDNA was synthesized by 5'RACE template switching, which introduced a universal primer site and unique molecular identifiers. cDNA synthesis was primed from both the TCR alpha and TCR beta constant segments. Library amplification used two PCR steps, and the second PCR step added sample barcodes and sequencing adapters. Sequencing of libraries was performed on Illumina HiSeq 2500 (2x100 bp) or NovaSeq (2x150 bp). As for the authors' bioinformatics: Demultiplexing of reads and collapsing into UMI consensus sequences were performed with MIGEC, and V(D)J alignment was carried out with MiXCR. Clonotypes responding to the vaccine were identified with edgeR on replicate PBMC samples, with the criteria of FDR below 0.01 and a log2 fold change above 5 up to day 15. Each bulk clonotype was labeled CD4 or CD8 based on which sequenced repertoire, CD4 or CD8, contained the clonotype at higher abundance. TCRdb took the public reads, trimmed them with fastp at Q25, ran MiXCR for clone calling and kept in-frame beta chains. Rows with one shared CDR3 protein collapse into an entry with the most common genes and DNA. These V and J calls are TCRdb output, not the study's own analysis. The sample includes approximately 550,000 distinct CDR3 sequences, with approximately 13% observed a single time. The top ten clonotypes cover around 15% of the sample.

Here is what the overall study found, with its caveats: FACS-sorted repertoires could contain abundant contaminating clonotypes from the bulk population, so computational filtering was required. The secondary T-cell response was weaker than the primary response but faster, peaking on day 5 instead of day 15. Most clones expanded after primary vaccination were re-detected after the booster (96% of CD4 and around 88% of CD8), suggesting broad memory maintenance. Because the study included only two donors, the extent to which the findings can be generalized is limited. A small fraction of clonotypes showed up in both the CD4 and CD8 compartments, probably as a result of convergent recombination.

Sample treatment or condition, as interpreted from the label and publication: live attenuated yellow fever vaccine strain. At each blood-draw timepoint, two biological replicates of bulk PBMCs were collected. A standard Ficoll-Paque protocol was used to isolate PBMCs from peripheral blood. TriZol was used to extract RNA from bulk PBMCs, CD4 and CD8 fractions, and dextramer-positive and dextramer-negative fractions. Note on this clonotype: Its antigen has not been determined. The input lacks base qualities; no much larger clone sits a single base away.

The TCR originated in a man aged 25 to 45 who received the YFV17D yellow fever vaccine. The source was PBMCs, collected on the day of the yellow fever booster vaccination.

At the DNA level, the sequence is TGTGCCAGCAGCCCCCGGGACAGGGACTCCTACGAGCAGTACTTC. Its translation is CASSPRDRDSYEQYF. This receptor chain uses TRBV7-2 and TRBJ2-7, with TRBD1 matching 9 junction bases. Taken from cysteine to phenylalanine, the CDR3 has 15 residues. Just the 45-base CDR3 DNA is kept, in frame starting at base 1. Per the germline V gene, SGHTA is the CDR1 and FQGNSA is the CDR2. V is cut back by 5 bases and J by 0 bases, with 5 bases in the junction unmatched.